The clone carrying this T cell receptor beta chain was recorded at least ten times. They built TCR cDNA with 5'RACE template switching, a step that put in a universal primer site and UMIs. TCRdb independently ran MiXCR on the 5' RACE reads; one entry per CDR3 protein. The sample lists just under 85,000 distinct CDR3 sequences; 13% were seen once. The source of the sample is a study of T cells after yellow fever vaccination. Study observations and caveats: A weaker but faster secondary response was observed, peaking on day 5 versus 15.

CDR1 LGHDT and CDR2 YNNKEL come from the germline V gene (reference sequence). Trimming shortened V by 6 bases and J by 1 base, and 6 bases separated the two germline ends. The CDR3 consists of 13 residues. This clonotype originated in a young man who received the YFV17D yellow fever vaccine. Sequencing was performed on CD8+ T cells not binding an NS4B(214-222) dextramer, sorted from PBMCs, taken more than 20 days after the first yellow fever vaccination. This rearrangement joins TRBV3-1 to TRBJ2-2; D remains ambiguous. The CDR3 protein is CASRRENTGELFF. The CDR3 DNA follows: TGTGCCAGCAGAAGGGAGAACACCGGGGAGCTGTTTTTT.